The rows below give T cell receptor beta chains drawn from one sample of a study of technical replicates of blood from a few donors. Sequencing was performed with immunoSEQ multiplex PCR; in TCRdb, only in-frame clones are kept and a portion is missing. The sample carries tens of thousands of clones, roughly 96% recorded once. Sequences were obtained from T cells isolated from PBMCs. The receptors were sampled from a human donor in good health. Each CDR3 is given without its conserved first and last residue. Each record gives: CDR3 protein, J gene, clone size, V gene, CDR3 length. Clone size is shown for a subset of rows, as once, few, many or a class of expanded clone.

CDR3 protein: ASSLRFSGYEQY
J gene: TRBJ2-7
clone size: once
V gene: TRBV27
CDR3 length: 12

CDR3 protein: ASSYWASGRVNTQY
J gene: TRBJ2-3
clone size: .
V gene: TRBV6-7
CDR3 length: 14

CDR3 protein: ATSRVRGSSRRGYT
J gene: TRBJ1-2
clone size: .
V gene: TRBV15
CDR3 length: 14

CDR3 protein: ASSWGQGENEQF
J gene: TRBJ2-1
clone size: .
V gene: TRBV5-1
CDR3 length: 12

CDR3 protein: ASREDRVTYNEQF
J gene: TRBJ2-1
clone size: .
V gene: TRBV2
CDR3 length: 13

CDR3 protein: SGSSVPQETQY
J gene: TRBJ2-5
clone size: .
V gene: TRBV29-1
CDR3 length: 11

CDR3 protein: ATNIWTGGTEAF
J gene: TRBJ1-1
clone size: .
V gene: TRBV15
CDR3 length: 12

CDR3 protein: ASSGDREQPQH
J gene: TRBJ1-5
clone size: .
V gene: TRBV10-2
CDR3 length: 11

CDR3 protein: ASLAEPYNEQF
J gene: TRBJ2-1
clone size: .
V gene: TRBV19
CDR3 length: 11

CDR3 protein: ASSAISTDTQY
J gene: TRBJ2-3
clone size: .
V gene: TRBV9
CDR3 length: 11

CDR3 protein: ASSITGRYT
J gene: TRBJ1-2
clone size: .
V gene: TRBV6-1
CDR3 length: 9

CDR3 protein: ASSFPTGIQPQH
J gene: TRBJ1-5
clone size: .
V gene: TRBV28
CDR3 length: 12

CDR3 protein: ASRVRVYTGLGYGYT
J gene: TRBJ1-2
clone size: .
V gene: TRBV5-6
CDR3 length: 15

CDR3 protein: ASSWGGGSLGDEQF
J gene: TRBJ2-1
clone size: .
V gene: TRBV28
CDR3 length: 14

CDR3 protein: ATQGSWLGEYEQY
J gene: TRBJ2-7
clone size: few
V gene: TRBV10-3
CDR3 length: 13

CDR3 protein: ASSTGGSEKLF
J gene: TRBJ1-4
clone size: .
V gene: TRBV5-1
CDR3 length: 11

CDR3 protein: ASSLAVSGYNEQF
J gene: TRBJ2-1
clone size: .
V gene: TRBV5-1
CDR3 length: 13

CDR3 protein: ASSLGQGAYEQY
J gene: TRBJ2-7
clone size: .
V gene: TRBV5-6
CDR3 length: 12

CDR3 protein: ASSPGTGAGYEQY
J gene: TRBJ2-7
clone size: .
V gene: TRBV18
CDR3 length: 13

CDR3 protein: SVEETSTEAF
J gene: TRBJ1-1
clone size: .
V gene: TRBV29-1
CDR3 length: 10

CDR3 protein: ASSPGTSGSRSYEQY
J gene: TRBJ2-7
clone size: .
V gene: TRBV28
CDR3 length: 15

CDR3 protein: ASSALATGTTPNTGELF
J gene: TRBJ2-2
clone size: .
V gene: TRBV9
CDR3 length: 17

CDR3 protein: ASSRTGDADTQY
J gene: TRBJ2-3
clone size: few
V gene: TRBV5-4
CDR3 length: 12

CDR3 protein: SVVETGPVYGYT
J gene: TRBJ1-2
clone size: .
V gene: TRBV29-1
CDR3 length: 12

CDR3 protein: ASRAGTSGLWDTQY
J gene: TRBJ2-3
clone size: .
V gene: TRBV19
CDR3 length: 14